The next 11 T cell receptor beta chains were all read from a single sample in a study of T cells in Graves' hyperthyroidism and ophthalmopathy. RNA transcripts gave rise to amplified TCR beta CDR3 regions. During a first-round RT-PCR of the TCR CDR3, the HTBI primer set was used. TCRdb re-analysed the multiplex PCR reads in MiXCR, keeping a single row per CDR3 protein. The sample has about 480,000 distinct CDR3 sequences, 13% to 15% seen once. The sequenced sample consisted of blood. All receptors derive from a woman younger than 35 with Graves' hyperthyroidism.

This clonotype was seen a handful of times. The chain uses TRBV19 and TRBJ2-6; 8 bases fit TRBD1. The CDR3 runs to 18 residues. J lost 3 bases, V lost 3 bases, and 10 bases had no gene match. Germline V gives CDR1 LNHDA, CDR2 SQIVND (reference sequence). As DNA, the CDR3 is TGTGCCAGTAGTATCTTCGGACAGGGTATAATTGGGGCCAACGTCCTGACTTTC. It specifies CASSIFGQGIIGANVLTF.

This sequence joins TRBV19 and TRBJ1-5; 9 positions match TRBD1. This CDR3 has 14 amino acids. Germline V gives CDR1 LNHDA, CDR2 SQIVND (reference sequence). After removal of 3 bases from V and 9 bases from J, the junction contained 6 bases not matched to a gene. The CDR3 DNA is TGTGCCAGTAGTATCCGACAGGGGGAACGGCCCCAGCATTTT. Translating gives CASSIRQGERPQHF.

This clonotype has ten or more counts. The chain recombines TRBV5-5 with TRBJ2-2; 9 bases agree with TRBD1. Per germline, CDR1 SGHKS and CDR2 YYEKEE (reference sequence). The CDR3 is 16 amino acids. V lost 2 bases and J lost 1; bases outside the gene matches: 3. For the CDR3, the DNA is TGTGCCAGCAGCTTAGGGACAGGGAGGAACACCGGGGAGCTGTTTTTT. This encodes CASSLGTGRNTGELFF.

This clonotype was detected many times. The chain combines TRBV6-6 with TRBJ2-4; D gene unclear. V was clipped by 0 bases and J by 9 bases, with 12 bases between them. The CDR3 covers 14 residues. Germline V CDR1 and CDR2: MNHNY, SVGAGI (reference sequence). CDR3 amino acids: CASSYSEAYGIQYF. CDR3 nucleotides: TGTGCCAGCAGTTACTCAGAAGCTTATGGCATTCAGTACTTC.

Only a few counts were recorded for this clonotype. V is TRBV14 and J is TRBJ2-7; D might be TRBD1 (5 bases). Germline CDR1 SGHDN, CDR2 FVKESK. CDR3 length equals 15 residues. Trimming shortened V by 2 bases and J by 6 bases, and 17 bases separated the two germline ends. The CDR3: CASSQIGHTSPEQYF. CDR3 DNA: TGTGCCAGCAGCCAAATCGGACATACGTCACCCGAGCAGTACTTC.

In its sample, this clonotype was seen many times. The gene calls are TRBV12-3 or TRBV12-4 and TRBJ2-5; D is undetermined. The V gene lost 4 bases and the J gene lost 5 bases, with 11 bases spanning the gap. This CDR3 is 13 amino acids long. CDR3 region: CASSSRSEETQYF. In DNA form, the CDR3 reads TGTGCCAGCAGTTCCCGCTCGGAGGAGACCCAGTACTTC.

The V gene is TRBV6-5, the J gene TRBJ2-2; D may be TRBD2 (5 bases). V dropped 2 bases and J dropped 4 bases, with 8 bases sitting between them. Germline assignment: CDR1 MNHEY and CDR2 SVGAGI. The CDR3 length is 14 residues. CDR3 region: CASSYGESTGELFF. The CDR3 DNA is TGTGCCAGCAGTTACGGGGAGTCCACCGGGGAGCTGTTTTTT.

CDR3 sequence: CASSLWDRVVSGANVLTF. The CDR3 DNA sequence: TGTGCCAGCAGCTTGTGGGACAGGGTCGTGTCTGGGGCCAACGTCCTGACTTTC. The V gene is TRBV13, the J gene TRBJ2-6, with TRBD1 identical over 9 bases. Per germline, CDR1 PRHDT and CDR2 FYEKMQ (reference sequence). Losses at the gene ends were 3 bases for V and 1 base for J; bases not matched to a gene: 7. This CDR3 region has 18 residues.

This chain connects TRBV4-1 to TRBJ2-1, with 12 positions matching TRBD2. The CDR3 covers 14 residues. V dropped 1 base and J dropped 15; count of bases not matched to a gene: 7. Germline V gene data show CDR1 as MGHRA and CDR2 as YSYEKL. In DNA, the CDR3 is TGCGCCAGCAGCCAAGGTCAGGGACTAGCGGGTGCGTTCTTC. Translating it yields CASSQGQGLAGAFF.

This clonotype was recorded at least ten times. J is TRBJ1-5 and V is TRBV12-3 or TRBV12-4; no firm D call. Trimming removed 6 bases at V and 2 bases at J, with 14 bases between. The CDR3 runs to 15 residues. CDR3 DNA sequence: TGTGCCAGCAGAACAGCGGGTGGGGGCAATCAGCCCCAGCATTTT. Amino acid sequence: CASRTAGGGNQPQHF.

This clonotype turned up a few times. The rearrangement joins TRBV7-2 to TRBJ2-7; 9 bases map to TRBD1. Trimming cost V 6 bases and J 6 bases; bases outside gene matches: 9. CDR3 length: 14 amino acids. The germline CDR1 and CDR2 sequences are SGHTA and FQGNSA. The CDR3 nucleotides read TGTGCCAGCAGTTCAACAGGGGGCGGGTTCGAGCAGTACTTC. Protein: CASSSTGGGFEQYF.